Each of the 21 T cell receptor beta chains below was sequenced from the same sample in a study of T cells in Graves' hyperthyroidism and ophthalmopathy. Regions amplified from RNA transcripts were the TCR beta CDR3 regions. The HTBI primer set drove a first-round RT-PCR of the TCR CDR3. Via MiXCR, TCRdb re-called the multiplex PCR reads, giving one row per CDR3 protein. The repertoire includes approximately 400,000 distinct CDR3 sequences, around 15% of them detected once, and about 18% sits in the top ten. The sequencing sample was made of blood. The receptor set was obtained from a woman aged 25-40 years with Graves' ophthalmopathy.

This clonotype was found many times. The V gene is TRBV7-8, the J gene TRBJ2-1; 8 bases align to TRBD2. Per the germline V gene, CDR1 is SGHVS and CDR2 is FQNEAQ. The trim removed 4 bases at V and 5 bases at J, leaving 7 bases unmatched. This CDR3 has 15 residues. CDR3 DNA sequence: TGTGCCAGCAGCTCGCCGGGACTAGGGAACAATGAGCAGTTCTTC. Translated, it gives CASSSPGLGNNEQFF.

In its sample, this clonotype was seen many times. V gene TRBV7-8 combines with J gene TRBJ1-2; 8 bases are a match to TRBD1. The CDR3 contains 13 residues. Germline assignment: CDR1 SGHVS and CDR2 FQNEAQ. The J segment lost 6 bases and the V segment lost 3 bases, leaving 3 bases of the junction unmatched. CDR3 DNA: TGTGCCAGCAGCTTGCAACAGGGGGATGGCTACACCTTC. Encoded protein: CASSLQQGDGYTF.

This clonotype appeared many times. The CDR3 DNA sequence: TGTGCCAGCAGTGAAAGTCAGGGGATCCGGGAGCAGTACTTC. Amino acids: CASSESQGIREQYF. The chain employs TRBV2 and TRBJ2-7; D may be TRBD1 (6 bases). Germline-derived CDR1 and CDR2 are SNHLY and FYNNEI. The V gene lost 2 bases and the J gene lost 7 bases, with 15 bases spanning the gap. This CDR3 has 14 residues.

This clonotype was detected ten times or more. V and J are TRBV10-3 and TRBJ2-7; D may match TRBD1 or TRBD2 (5 bases each). This CDR3 is built from 12 residues. Germline lookup yields CDR1 ENHRY and CDR2 SYGVKD. Trimming took off 8 bases at V and 3 bases at J, with 11 bases between the two ends. Written as DNA, the CDR3 is TGTGCCATCTCAAGGGGAGTCTACGAGCAGTACTTC. Its translation: CAISRGVYEQYF.

This clonotype was seen a handful of times. This chain connects TRBV13 to TRBJ1-6; TRBD1 aligns across 10 bases. The CDR3 is 15 amino acids. Trimming cost V 6 bases and J 7 bases; bases outside gene matches: 6. The germline V gene encodes CDR1 PRHDT and CDR2 FYEKMQ (reference sequence). CDR3 in amino acids: CASRLRQGANSPLHF. For the CDR3, the DNA is TGTGCCAGCAGGCTTCGACAGGGGGCAAATTCACCCCTCCACTTT. Full variable domain (missing parts from reference TRBV13 and TRBJ1-6): AAGVIQSPRHLIKEKRETATLKCYPIPRHDTVYWYQQGPGQDPQFLISFYEKMQSDKGSIPDRFSAQQFSDYHSELNMSSLELGDSALYFCASRLRQGANSPLHFGNGTRLTVT.

This clonotype was picked up a small number of times. The chain links TRBV4-1 to TRBJ2-1, with D possibly being TRBD1 (6 bases). CDR3 length: 16 residues. V lost 5 bases, J lost 4 bases, and 18 bases lay in between. Germline CDR1 reads MGHRA; CDR2 reads YSYEKL. CDR3 sequence (DNA): TGCGCCAGCAGCACCCTTGGCAGGGGCTGGTACAATGAGCAGTTCTTC. It specifies CASSTLGRGWYNEQFF.

This chain connects TRBV3-1 to TRBJ1-4; weak D call: TRBD1 (5 bases). Germline values: CDR1 LGHDT, CDR2 YNNKEL (reference sequence). The V end was cut by 1 base, the J end by 7 bases, with 16 bases between. This CDR3 contains 16 residues. The CDR3 sequence: CASSQVKGPRSEKLFF. CDR3 coding DNA: TGTGCCAGCAGCCAAGTGAAGGGACCGAGAAGTGAAAAACTGTTTTTT.

The chain joins TRBV9 to TRBJ2-5, with 8 bases identical to TRBD1. The J segment lost 1 base and the V segment lost 3 bases, leaving 5 bases of the junction unmatched. The CDR3 sequence is 15 residues long. In germline, CDR1 is SGDLS, CDR2 YYNGEE. The CDR3 bases are TGTGCCAGCAGCGAGGGGACAGGCCCCCAAGAGACCCAGTACTTC. Protein product: CASSEGTGPQETQYF.

This clonotype was found many times. The chain couples TRBV28 to TRBJ2-3; 11 bases align to TRBD2. The CDR3 spans 20 residues. The trim removed 5 bases at V and 1 base at J, leaving 17 bases unmatched. Germline V lookup: CDR1 MDHEN, CDR2 SYDVKM. This chain's CDR3 is CASSTHAVLAGGPGTDTQYF. Written as DNA, the CDR3 is TGTGCCAGCAGTACCCACGCTGTCCTAGCGGGGGGCCCCGGCACAGATACGCAGTATTTT.

Note on this clonotype: A much bigger clone sits one base away, suggesting this may be a read error. The genes are TRBV27 and TRBJ2-7, with TRBD1 identical over 8 bases. The V gene's germline CDR1 is MNHEY and CDR2 SMNVEV (reference sequence). V was pared by 2 bases and J by 5 bases, with 2 bases of the junction left unmatched. The CDR3 spans 13 residues. In DNA form, the CDR3 reads TGTGCCAGCAGTTTACCAGGGGGCAACGAGCAGTACTTC. It encodes CASSLPGGNEQYF.

The chain employs TRBV6-1 and TRBJ1-6; weak D call: TRBD1 (6 bases). CDR1 MNHNS and CDR2 SASEGT come from the germline V gene. The CDR3 has 16 residues. The V end was cut by 3 bases, the J end by 4 bases, with 13 bases between. For the CDR3, the DNA is TGTGCCAGCAGTGATTCAGGGGCCGCATATAATTCACCCCTCCACTTT. Translation: CASSDSGAAYNSPLHF.

This clonotype was seen ten or more times. This chain links TRBV28 with TRBJ2-7; the D call may be TRBD1 or TRBD2 (6 bases each). The CDR3 has 18 residues. CDR1 and CDR2 from the germline V gene are MDHEN and SYDVKM. Trimming took 3 bases from V and 3 from J, leaving 24 bases between them. The DNA for the CDR3 is TGTGCCAGCAGTTTTTTGGTGGGGGGCTATAAGTCTCTCTACGAGCAGTACTTC. Its translation is CASSFLVGGYKSLYEQYF.

The chain has TRBV9 and TRBJ2-7; 8 positions agree with TRBD1. CDR1 SGDLS and CDR2 YYNGEE come from the germline V gene. Unmatched junction bases numbered 13, after V lost 8 bases and J lost 3 bases. The CDR3 consists of 15 residues. DNA of the CDR3: TGTGCCAGTGGGGTTGGGACAGGACTAATCTACGAGCAGTACTTC. Amino acid sequence: CASGVGTGLIYEQYF.

This clonotype came up many times. The chain links TRBV5-6 to TRBJ2-1; 9 nucleotides match TRBD2. Germline assignment: CDR1 SGHDT and CDR2 YYEEEE. This CDR3 has 14 amino acids. V dropped 4 bases and J dropped 8; count of bases not matched to a gene: 7. This CDR3 reads CASSTSGLRDEQFF. The CDR3, as DNA: TGTGCCAGCAGCACTAGCGGGCTAAGGGATGAGCAGTTCTTC.

This clonotype came up many times. This chain uses TRBV7-6 with TRBJ2-3, with 9 bases matching TRBD2. V lost 1 base, J lost 3 bases, and 5 bases stayed unmatched. The CDR3 runs to 16 residues. Germline loops: CDR1 SGHVS, CDR2 FNYEAQ. The CDR3 coding sequence is TGTGCCAGCAGCTTAGTGGCGGGGGGGCTGACAGATACGCAGTATTTT. This gives the protein CASSLVAGGLTDTQYF.

This clonotype has a count of ten or more. The chain has TRBV24-1 and TRBJ2-5, with D possibly being TRBD2 (5 bases). Trimming cost V 2 bases and J 2 bases, with 8 bases left between them. The CDR3 is made up of 14 amino acids. CDR1 is KGHDR, CDR2 SFDVKD, per germline. CDR3 sequence reads: CATSDSQRQETQYF. The CDR3 DNA reads as TGTGCCACCAGTGATTCACAGCGGCAAGAGACCCAGTACTTC.

The chain recombines TRBV14 with TRBJ2-7; D may be TRBD1 (5 bases). V was trimmed by 0 bases and J by 2 bases, leaving 11 bases between them. The CDR3 covers 15 residues. CDR1 is SGHDN, CDR2 FVKESK, per germline. The CDR3 region is CASSQENRSPYEQYF. The CDR3 DNA reads as TGTGCCAGCAGCCAAGAAAACAGGAGCCCCTACGAGCAGTACTTC. The variable domain in full, completed from reference TRBV14 and TRBJ2-7, reads EAGVTQFPSHSVIEKGQTVTLRCDPISGHDNLYWYRRVMGKEIKFLLHFVKESKQDESGMPNNRFLAERTGGTYSTLKVQPAELEDSGVYFCASSQENRSPYEQYFGPGTRLTVT.

Many counts were recorded for this clonotype. This chain connects TRBV6-1 to TRBJ2-2; 7 bases match TRBD1. Germline trimming cut 5 bases from V and 6 bases from J; bases unmatched to any gene: 9. Germline CDR1 and CDR2: MNHNS and SASEGT. This CDR3 has 15 amino acids. CDR3 loop: CASSPDRVGAGELFF. CDR3 DNA sequence: TGTGCCAGCAGTCCCGACAGGGTCGGCGCCGGGGAGCTGTTTTTT.

This clonotype has a count of ten or more. V gene TRBV2 combines with J gene TRBJ1-2; D unresolved. Germline lookup yields CDR1 SNHLY and CDR2 FYNNEI. Trimming cost V 6 bases and J 7 bases, with 9 bases left between them. This CDR3 is 11 amino acids long. The CDR3 DNA reads as TGTGCCAGCAGAGACACGTTTGGCTACACCTTC. Translation: CASRDTFGYTF.

This clonotype has more than one count but fewer than ten. The chain uses TRBV6-4 and TRBJ1-1; D ambiguous. Trimming took off 2 bases at V and 6 bases at J, with 13 bases between the two ends. CDR1 is MRHNA and CDR2 is SNTAGT in the germline V gene. The CDR3 contains 14 residues. The DNA for the CDR3 is TGTGCCAGCAGTGACGGTAGGGATGGCGCTGAAGCTTTCTTT. Protein: CASSDGRDGAEAFF.

This clonotype has a count of ten or more. The CDR3 DNA reads TGTGCCAGCAGCCCCCGGTTTAGCGGGGGCCAAGAGACCCAGTACTTC. Translation: CASSPRFSGGQETQYF. The chain combines TRBV9 with TRBJ2-5, with 9 positions matching TRBD2. Germline V gene data show CDR1 as SGDLS and CDR2 as YYNGEE. V trimming: 4 bases; J trimming: 1 base; junction bases outside the gene matches: 8. This CDR3 has 16 residues.